This T cell receptor (beta chain) was identified in a study of shared clonotypes between healthy human individuals. Broader study findings: When naive CD4 clonotypes were compared across a few donors, approximately 5% were shared. Naive subsets typically showed greater estimated richness than memory subsets. Clonotypes shared by all four donors outscored non-shared clonotypes in generation probability. The genetic and exposure-history diversity represented was limited by few donors.

Trimming at V came to 2 bases and at J to 5 bases, leaving 12 bases not matched to a gene. The germline gives CDR1 MDHEN, CDR2 SYDVKM. This CDR3 region has 16 residues. As concerns this clone: What it recognizes is unknown.

Terminally differentiated effector memory CD45RA+ cells were excluded by CCR7 positive selection of CD45RO-negative cells. The method was immunoSEQ multiplex PCR; TCRdb's version includes in-frame clones alone and lacks a portion of them. The sample includes 2 million to 2.5 million clones, roughly 94% of them seen just once. The origin of this receptor is a man between 18 and 29 years old in good health. The source material was naive CD8+ T cells sorted from blood. V is TRBV28 and J is TRBJ2-7; TRBD1 agrees at 7 bases. CDR3 nucleotide sequence: TGTGCCAGCAGTTTACCAACTACAGGGGTGAGGGACGAGCAGTACTTC. Translated, it gives CASSLPTTGVRDEQYF.